A single TCR beta chain is shown here with its context. Its specificity is not known. Primers included in the PCR were 60 Vbeta and 13 Jbeta primers. Repertoires were generated with immunoSEQ multiplex PCR, while TCRdb's copy carries only in-frame clones and drops some. The data contain just over 200,000 clones, approximately 78% of them singletons. The sample comes from a study of cytomegalovirus exposure and HLA in healthy donors. Study results and limitations: Later analysis showed most CMV-associated TCR beta chains appearing HLA-restricted. Later examination showed HLA-associated TCR beta chains had greater clonal expansion than equally common others.

Germline CDR1 is KGHSY and CDR2 is FQNENV. After removal of 5 bases from V and 9 bases from J, the junction contained 10 bases not matched to a gene. The CDR3 totals 14 residues. V gene TRBV16 combines with J gene TRBJ2-1; 7 bases fit TRBD1. This clonotype originated in a woman aged 35 to 49 in good health and CMV-seronegative. The sequenced material came from PBMCs. The CDR3 region has the DNA TGTGCCAGCAGCGAATTGAGGGGGCTAGGTGAGCAGTTCTTC. This gives the protein CASSELRGLGEQFF. Together with reference TRBV16 and TRBJ2-1, the CDR3 gives the full variable domain: GEEVAQTPKHLVRGEGQKAKLYCAPIKGHSYVFWYQQVLKNEFKFLISFQNENVFDETGMPKERFSAKCLPNSPCSLEIQATKLEDSAVYFCASSELRGLGEQFFGPGTRLTVL.